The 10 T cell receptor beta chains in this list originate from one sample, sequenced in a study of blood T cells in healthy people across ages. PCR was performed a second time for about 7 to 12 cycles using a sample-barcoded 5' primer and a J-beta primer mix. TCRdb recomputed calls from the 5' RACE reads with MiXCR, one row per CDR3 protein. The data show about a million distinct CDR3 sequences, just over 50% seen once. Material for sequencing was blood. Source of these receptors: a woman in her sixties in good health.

CDR3 bases: TGTGCCAGCAGTTTAATAGGTTCTGGAAACACCATATATTTT. It is translated as CASSLIGSGNTIYF. The V call is TRBV12-3 or TRBV12-4, the J call TRBJ1-3; D is uncertain. Trimming removed 2 bases from V and 1 base from J, with 6 bases in between. The CDR3 is 14 amino acids.

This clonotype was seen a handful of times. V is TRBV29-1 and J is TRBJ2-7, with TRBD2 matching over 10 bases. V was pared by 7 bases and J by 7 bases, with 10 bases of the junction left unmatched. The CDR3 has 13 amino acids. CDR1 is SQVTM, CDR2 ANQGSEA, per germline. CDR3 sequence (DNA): TGCAGCGGAACCGGGACTAGCGCAAAGGAGCAGTACTTC. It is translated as CSGTGTSAKEQYF.

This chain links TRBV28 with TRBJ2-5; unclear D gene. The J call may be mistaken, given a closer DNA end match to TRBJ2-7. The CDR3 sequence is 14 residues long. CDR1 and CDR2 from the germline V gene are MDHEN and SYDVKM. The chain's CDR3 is CASSSVAVTYEQYF. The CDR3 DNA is TGTGCCAGCAGTTCCGTAGCTGTAACCTACGAGCAGTACTTC.

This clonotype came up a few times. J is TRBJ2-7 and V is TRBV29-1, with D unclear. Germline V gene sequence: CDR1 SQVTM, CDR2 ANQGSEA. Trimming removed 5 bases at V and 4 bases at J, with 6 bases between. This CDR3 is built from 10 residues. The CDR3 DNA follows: TGCAGCGTTATGGATTACGAGCAGTACTTC. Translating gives CSVMDYEQYF.

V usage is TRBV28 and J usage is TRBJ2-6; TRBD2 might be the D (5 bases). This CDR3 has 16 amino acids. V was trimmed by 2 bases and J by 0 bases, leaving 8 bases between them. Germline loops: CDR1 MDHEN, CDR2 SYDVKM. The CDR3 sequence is CASSLERVSGANVLTF. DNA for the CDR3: TGTGCCAGCAGTTTAGAGAGGGTCTCTGGGGCCAACGTCCTGACTTTC. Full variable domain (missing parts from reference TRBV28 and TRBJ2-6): DVKVTQSSRYLVKRTGEKVFLECVQDMDHENMFWYRQDPGLGLRLIYFSYDVKMKEKGDIPEGYSVSREKKERFSLILESASTNQTSMYLCASSLERVSGANVLTFGAGSRLTVL.

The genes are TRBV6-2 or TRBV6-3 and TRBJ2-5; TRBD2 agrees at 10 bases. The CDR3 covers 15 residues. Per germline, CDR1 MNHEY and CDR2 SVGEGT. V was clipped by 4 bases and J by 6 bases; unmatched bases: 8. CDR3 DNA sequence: TGTGCCAGCAGTTCGCCGGGACTAGCGACAAAGACCCAGTACTTC. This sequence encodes CASSSPGLATKTQYF.

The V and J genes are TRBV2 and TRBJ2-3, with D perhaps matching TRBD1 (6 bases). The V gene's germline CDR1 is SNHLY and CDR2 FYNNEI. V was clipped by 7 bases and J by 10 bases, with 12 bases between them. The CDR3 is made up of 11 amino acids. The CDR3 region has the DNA TGTGCCAGCATTCTACAGGGAGCGCAGTATTTT. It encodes CASILQGAQYF.

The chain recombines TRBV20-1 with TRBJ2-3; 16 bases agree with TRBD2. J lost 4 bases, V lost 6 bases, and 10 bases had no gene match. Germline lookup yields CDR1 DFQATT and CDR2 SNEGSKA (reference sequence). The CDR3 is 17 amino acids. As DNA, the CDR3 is TGCAGTGCAGAGGGACTAGCGGGGGGGCTTAAGGCAGATACGCAGTATTTT. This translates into CSAEGLAGGLKADTQYF.

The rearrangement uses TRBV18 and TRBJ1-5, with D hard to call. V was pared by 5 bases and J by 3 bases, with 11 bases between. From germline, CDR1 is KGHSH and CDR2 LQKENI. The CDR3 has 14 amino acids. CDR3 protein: CASSFYQDNQPQHF. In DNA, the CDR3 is TGTGCCAGCTCATTTTACCAGGACAATCAGCCCCAGCATTTT.

The CDR3 nucleotides are TGTGCCAGCAGTGAATCCTCTTTCTTCGCTAATGAAAAACTGTTTTTT. Residues: CASSESSFFANEKLFF. The V gene is TRBV25-1, the J gene TRBJ1-4; D remains unclear. Deletions cut 1 base from V and 3 bases from J, with 12 bases between. CDR1 is MGHDK and CDR2 is SYGVNS in the germline V gene. The CDR3 extends over 16 amino acids.